This TCR beta chain appears in the sequencing data of a study of shared clonotypes between healthy human individuals. Study as a whole: Every donor yielded three CD4 naive, three CD4 memory, two CD8 naive and one CD8 memory plate.

This CDR3 contains 13 residues. Trimming removed 5 bases at V and 2 bases at J, with 9 bases between. From germline, CDR1 is MNHEY and CDR2 SMNVEV (reference sequence). Here immunoSEQ multiplex PCR was the method, and the copy in TCRdb shows in-frame clones only, minus some. Here the sample spans over 300,000 clones, roughly 84% being singletons. The sequencing input was memory CD8+ T cells sorted from blood. Subset in this sample: CD45RO+ cells pooled with CCR7-negative TemRA cells. The TCR sequence derives from a man between 18 and 29 years old in good health. The rearrangement uses TRBV27 and TRBJ1-2; the D is unclear. CDR3 DNA sequence: TGTGCCAGCAGTCCGACACAAAACTATGGCTACACCTTC. Its translation: CASSPTQNYGYTF.